The sample holds one count of the clone carrying this TCR beta chain. Method: immunoSEQ multiplex PCR; TCRdb's copy keeps in-frame clones and lacks some. The sample carries 60,000 to 75,000 clones, roughly 80% recorded once. Germline values: CDR1 LNHDA, CDR2 SQIVND (reference sequence). The CDR3 covers 15 residues. The trim removed 4 bases at V and 3 bases at J, leaving 3 bases unmatched. The data belong to a study of OX40 agonist ivuxolimab in advanced cancers. As for the study in general: Eligibility rules accepted prior anti-PD-1, anti-PD-L1 or anti-CTLA-4 therapy, and under 45% had some.

Sample: CD4+ or CD8+ T cells sorted from blood, taken in a trial of the OX40 agonist ivuxolimab. The chain links TRBV19 to TRBJ1-6, with TRBD1 matching 7 bases. This clonotype originated in an adult with an advanced solid tumor such as melanoma, head and neck, liver or kidney cancer. The CDR3 DNA sequence: TGTGCCAGTAGTAAAGACAGGGTCTATAATTCACCCCTCCACTTT. It yields the protein CASSKDRVYNSPLHF.